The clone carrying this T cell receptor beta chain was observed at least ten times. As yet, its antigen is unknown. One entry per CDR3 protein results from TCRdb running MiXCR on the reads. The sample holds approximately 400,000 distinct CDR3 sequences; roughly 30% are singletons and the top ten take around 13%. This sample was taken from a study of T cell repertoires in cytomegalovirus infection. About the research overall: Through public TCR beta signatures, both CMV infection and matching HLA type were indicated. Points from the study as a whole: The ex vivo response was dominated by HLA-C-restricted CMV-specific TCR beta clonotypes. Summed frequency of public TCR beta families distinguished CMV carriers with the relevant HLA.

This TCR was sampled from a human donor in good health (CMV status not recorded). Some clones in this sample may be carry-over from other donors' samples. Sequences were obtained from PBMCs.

As DNA, the CDR3 is TGTGCCAGCAGCTTCCGAGGGAGTATCAATCAGCCCCAGCATTTT. Amino acids: CASSFRGSINQPQHF. The V and J genes are TRBV7-2 and TRBJ1-5; D uncertain. The CDR3 has 15 amino acids. V was cut by 3 bases and J by 3 bases, with 12 bases left in between. CDR1 is SGHTA and CDR2 is FQGNSA in the germline V gene. Full variable domain (remainder filled in from reference TRBV7-2 and TRBJ1-5): GAGVSQSPSNKVTEKGKDVELRCDPISGHTALYWYRQSLGQGLEFLIYFQGNSAPDKSGLPSDRFSAERTGGSVSTLTIQRTQQEDSAVYLCASSFRGSINQPQHFGDGTRLSIL.